A single sample is the source of the 20 T cell receptor beta chains below, sequenced in a study of control samples from healthy donors and cancer patients (dated by TCRdb to 2020 to 2022). Library preparation was by the immunoSEQ multiplex PCR assay. TCRdb provides this immuneACCESS table in a form limited to in-frame rearrangements. Some clones are lacking; in checked studies, under half of them reflect an unresolved V gene, and why the rest are absent is not known. The sample data list roughly 14,000 clones, and about 87% of these were observed just once. The top ten clones comprise 11% of the sample. Sequencing was done on a sample of PBMCs. The receptors derive from a woman in her seventies with colorectal cancer.

V and J are TRBV11-3 and TRBJ2-1; no reliable D call. There are 12 residues in the CDR3. With 1 base removed from V and 10 bases from J, the gap between germline ends came to 8 bases. Germline V gives CDR1 SGHNT, CDR2 YENEEA. This CDR3 reads CASSLGPWEQFF. CDR3 nucleotide sequence: TGTGCCAGCAGCTTAGGGCCGTGGGAGCAGTTCTTC.

The sample holds one count of this clone. This sequence joins TRBV7-5 and TRBJ2-3. TRBV7-5 is a listed pseudogene. The CDR3 has 13 residues. CDR3 residues: CVRSLMSTDTQYF. The CDR3 DNA is TGTGTCAGAAGCTTAATGAGCACAGATACGCAGTATTTT.

The chain joins TRBV2 to TRBJ1-5, with D hard to call. The CDR3 extends over 13 amino acids. The ends were cut back, 4 bases at V and 4 bases at J, with 8 bases in the middle. Germline CDR1 reads SNHLY; CDR2 reads FYNNEI. This chain's CDR3 is CASSVWDNQPQHF. The CDR3 nucleotides read TGTGCCAGCAGTGTATGGGATAATCAGCCCCAGCATTTT.

This clone has just one count. The rearrangement links TRBV5-4 to TRBJ1-1; D gene unclear. The V gene lost 2 bases and the J gene lost 1 base, with 9 bases spanning the gap. CDR3 size: 14 residues. The germline V gene has CDR1 SGHNT and CDR2 YYREEE (reference sequence). The DNA for the CDR3 is TGTGCCAGCAGCTTAGCAGGATCGAACACTGAAGCTTTCTTT. It encodes CASSLAGSNTEAFF.

The rearrangement links TRBV7-8 to TRBJ2-5; D is uncertain. CDR1 and CDR2 from the germline V gene are SGHVS and FQNEAQ. The CDR3 contains 15 residues. V lost 5 bases and J 0 bases, leaving 13 bases between the germline ends. CDR3 sequence: CASSLARGYQETQYF. CDR3 in DNA: TGTGCCAGCAGCCTCGCACGAGGATACCAAGAGACCCAGTACTTC.

The gene calls are TRBV5-8 and TRBJ1-2, with a possible D match to TRBD1 (5 bases). V gave up 5 bases and J gave up 4 bases, with 18 bases separating them. The CDR3 is 15 residues long. Per the germline V gene, CDR1 is SGHTS and CDR2 is YDEGEE. CDR3 sequence (DNA): TGTGCCAGCAGTTATAAACCGGGACCTAGCTATGGCTACACCTTC. Translated: CASSYKPGPSYGYTF. The entire variable domain, with the rest obtained from reference TRBV5-8 and TRBJ1-2, is as follows: EAGVTQSPTHLIKTRGQQATLRCSPISGHTSVYWYQQALGLGLQFLLWYDEGEERNRGNFPPRFSGRQFPNYSSELNVNALELEDSALYLCASSYKPGPSYGYTFGSGTRLTVV.

This clone was detected only once. The chain recombines TRBV4-2 with TRBJ1-5; D gene uncertain. CDR1 and CDR2 (germline): LGHNA, YNFKEQ. The length of the CDR3 is 16 residues. The V end lost 0 bases, the J end lost 4 bases, and 13 bases lay between the germline ends. CDR3 region: CASSQDEARRNQPQHF. The CDR3 bases are TGTGCCAGCAGCCAAGATGAGGCCAGAAGAAATCAGCCCCAGCATTTT.

Here the CDR3 DNA reads TGCGCCAGCAGCTTGTTTACCGCAACTAATGAAAAACTGTTTTTT. Its translation is CASSLFTATNEKLFF. V usage is TRBV5-1 and J usage is TRBJ1-4; no clear D. Trimming removed 1 base from V and 0 bases from J, with 7 bases in between. The CDR3 length is 15 residues. The germline V gene encodes CDR1 SGHRS and CDR2 YFSETQ.

This clone has just one count. The chain carries TRBV12-3 or TRBV12-4 and TRBJ1-2, with D perhaps TRBD1 (5 bases). Trimming removed 6 bases from V and 3 bases from J, with 11 bases in between. This CDR3 spans 13 amino acids. This CDR3 reads CASSLQGYYGYTF. The DNA for the CDR3 is TGTGCCAGCAGCCTCCAGGGATACTATGGCTACACCTTC.

The chain uses TRBV9 and TRBJ2-1; 10 bases agree with TRBD2. Losses at the gene ends were 0 bases for V and 2 bases for J; bases not matched to a gene: 2. CDR3 length: 16 amino acids. The germline gives CDR1 SGDLS, CDR2 YYNGEE. CDR3 residues: CASSVGAGGTYNEQFF. In nucleotides, the CDR3 is TGTGCCAGCAGCGTAGGAGCGGGGGGGACCTACAATGAGCAGTTCTTC. Filled out from reference TRBV9 and TRBJ2-1, the complete variable domain reads DSGVTQTPKHLITATGQRVTLRCSPRSGDLSVYWYQQSLDQGLQFLIQYYNGEERAKGNILERFSAQQFPDLHSELNLSSLELGDSALYFCASSVGAGGTYNEQFFGPGTRLTVL.

This clone was detected only a few times. The gene calls are TRBV9 and TRBJ1-3; 10 bases are a match to TRBD1. The germline V gene has CDR1 SGDLS and CDR2 YYNGEE. The CDR3 spans 15 residues. J was trimmed by 2 bases and V by 7 bases; bases with no gene match: 6. CDR3 bases: TGTGCCAGCGGACAAGGACAGGGGGCTGGAAACACCATATATTTT. Translated: CASGQGQGAGNTIYF.

CDR3 sequence reads: CATSGWQGGGYTF. The DNA for the CDR3 is TGTGCCACCTCAGGGTGGCAGGGGGGAGGCTACACCTTC. The chain uses TRBV12-3 or TRBV12-4 and TRBJ1-2, with 7 bases matching TRBD1. The ends lost 10 bases at V and 8 bases at J; junction bases unmatched: 13. This CDR3 is built from 13 residues.

The chain is built from TRBV6-5 and TRBJ1-2, with 7 bases fitting TRBD1. The CDR3 extends over 14 amino acids. V gave up 6 bases and J gave up 5 bases; unmatched junction bases: 9. CDR1 and CDR2 from the germline V gene are MNHEY and SVGAGI. The DNA of the CDR3 is TGTGCCAGCAGGGTAGACAGGGCCCCGTATGGCTACACCTTC. Protein sequence: CASRVDRAPYGYTF.

The chain couples TRBV6-2 or TRBV6-3 to TRBJ2-1; 7 bases agree with TRBD1. The V gene end was trimmed by 5 bases and the J gene end by 4 bases; junction bases not matched to a gene: 11. Germline V gene data show CDR1 as MNHEY and CDR2 as SVGEGT. The CDR3 sequence is 16 residues long. This CDR3 is CASSHYRGVRYNEQFF. CDR3 coding DNA: TGTGCCAGCAGTCACTACAGGGGCGTTCGATACAATGAGCAGTTCTTC.

The chain recombines TRBV6-5 with TRBJ2-3, with 8 bases that match TRBD1. Germline CDR1 reads MNHEY; CDR2 reads SVGAGI. This CDR3 has 13 residues. V lost 6 bases, J lost 4 bases, and 3 bases stayed unmatched. The CDR3 region has the DNA TGTGCCAGCAGGGACAGGGAGGCAGATACGCAGTATTTT. Translation: CASRDREADTQYF.

The chain has TRBV19 and TRBJ1-6; D not resolved. V lost 8 bases and J 7 bases, leaving 12 bases between the germline ends. The CDR3 contains 13 residues. In germline, CDR1 is LNHDA, CDR2 SQIVND (reference sequence). The CDR3 spells CASHGGPNSPLHF. The CDR3 nucleotides read TGTGCCAGTCACGGAGGGCCAAATTCACCCCTCCACTTT.

The genes are TRBV4-1 and TRBJ2-7; perhaps D is TRBD1 or TRBD2 (6 bases each). CDR1 and CDR2 from the germline V gene are MGHRA and YSYEKL. The ends were cut back, 1 base at V and 6 bases at J, with 16 bases in the middle. CDR3 size: 15 residues. The CDR3 here is CASSQAGAVLPEQYF. The CDR3 DNA is TGCGCCAGCAGCCAAGCGGGGGCCGTTCTACCCGAGCAGTACTTC.

CDR3 loop: CATSRQGTTEAFF. In DNA form, the CDR3 reads TGTGCCACCAGCAGACAGGGTACTACTGAAGCTTTCTTT. The rearrangement uses TRBV15 and TRBJ1-1; weak D call: TRBD1 (5 bases). The CDR3 has 13 amino acids. Trimming stripped 2 bases from V and 5 bases from J, with 9 bases between. Per the germline V gene, CDR1 is LNHNV and CDR2 is YYDKDF (reference sequence).

The chain is built from TRBV19 and TRBJ2-7; 8 nucleotides match TRBD2. Germline V gene data show CDR1 as LNHDA and CDR2 as SQIVND (reference sequence). The V gene end was trimmed by 1 base and the J gene end by 2 bases; junction bases not matched to a gene: 7. The CDR3 is 16 residues long. The CDR3 nucleotides are TGTGCCAGTAGTATAGGGAGCGGGGGCAGACCCTACGAGCAGTACTTC. It translates to CASSIGSGGRPYEQYF.

The chain is built from TRBV5-4 and TRBJ2-1; perhaps TRBD2 as D (5 bases). This CDR3 comprises 14 residues. Looked up from germline, CDR1 is SGHNT and CDR2 is YYREEE (reference sequence). Trimming cost V 4 bases and J 2 bases, with 10 bases left between them. The CDR3 nucleotides read TGTGCCAGCAGCCCCGGACTGGCCTACAATGAGCAGTTCTTC. It specifies CASSPGLAYNEQFF.